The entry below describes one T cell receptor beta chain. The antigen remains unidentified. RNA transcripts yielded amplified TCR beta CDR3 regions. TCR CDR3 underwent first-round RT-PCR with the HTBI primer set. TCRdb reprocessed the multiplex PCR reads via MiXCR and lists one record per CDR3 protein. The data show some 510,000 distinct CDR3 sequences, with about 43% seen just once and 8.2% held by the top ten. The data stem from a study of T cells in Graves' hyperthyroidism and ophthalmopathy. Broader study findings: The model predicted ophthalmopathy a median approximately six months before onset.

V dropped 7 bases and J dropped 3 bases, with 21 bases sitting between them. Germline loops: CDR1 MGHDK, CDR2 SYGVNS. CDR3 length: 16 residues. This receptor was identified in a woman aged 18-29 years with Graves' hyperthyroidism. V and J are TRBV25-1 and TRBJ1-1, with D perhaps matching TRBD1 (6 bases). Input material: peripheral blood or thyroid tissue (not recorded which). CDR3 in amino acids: CASTTSPGHDYTEAFF. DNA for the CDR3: TGTGCCAGCACTACCTCGCCGGGACACGATTACACTGAAGCTTTCTTT.